This record covers a single T cell receptor beta chain. As yet, its antigen is unknown. Amplicons of TCR beta CDR3 were generated from genomic DNA by two-round multiplex PCR. Round one of PCR was performed, and it used primers specific to each TRBV and TRBJ gene. TCRdb recomputed calls from the multiplex PCR reads with MiXCR, one row per CDR3 protein. The table lists roughly 24,000 distinct CDR3 sequences, about 41% of them singletons. V shed 6 bases and J shed 7 bases, with 16 bases lying between them. The CDR3 extends over 15 amino acids. The data were obtained in a study of prognosis after radiotherapy for stage I lung cancer. Findings and limits, study-wide: TRBV and TRBJ gene usage reportedly differed between patients with and without metastases. Samples before stereotactic body radiation therapy had more unique TCR clones (median around 10,000 versus 6,900).

The specimen comprised PBMCs, sampled before or after stereotactic body radiation therapy (not recorded which). This receptor was identified in a donor of 50 years or more with non-small cell lung cancer. The chain couples TRBV12-3 or TRBV12-4 to TRBJ1-6, with D possibly TRBD1 on 6 matching bases. DNA of the CDR3: TGTGCCAGCAGAGCTAGCGGACAGATCAATTCACCCCTCCACTTT. Amino acids: CASRASGQINSPLHF.